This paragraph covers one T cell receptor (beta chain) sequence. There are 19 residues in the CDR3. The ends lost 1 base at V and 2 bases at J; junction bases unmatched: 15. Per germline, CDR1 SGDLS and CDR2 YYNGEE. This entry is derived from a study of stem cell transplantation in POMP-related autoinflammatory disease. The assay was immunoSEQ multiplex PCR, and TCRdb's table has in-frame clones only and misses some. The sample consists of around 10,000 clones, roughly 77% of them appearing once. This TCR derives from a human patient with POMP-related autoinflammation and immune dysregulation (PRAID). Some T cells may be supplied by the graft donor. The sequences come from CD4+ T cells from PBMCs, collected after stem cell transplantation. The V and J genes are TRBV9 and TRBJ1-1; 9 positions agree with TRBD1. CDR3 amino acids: CASSVSHRGPKGTNTEAFF. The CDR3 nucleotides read TGTGCCAGCAGCGTAAGCCACAGGGGGCCTAAGGGGACAAACACTGAAGCTTTCTTT.